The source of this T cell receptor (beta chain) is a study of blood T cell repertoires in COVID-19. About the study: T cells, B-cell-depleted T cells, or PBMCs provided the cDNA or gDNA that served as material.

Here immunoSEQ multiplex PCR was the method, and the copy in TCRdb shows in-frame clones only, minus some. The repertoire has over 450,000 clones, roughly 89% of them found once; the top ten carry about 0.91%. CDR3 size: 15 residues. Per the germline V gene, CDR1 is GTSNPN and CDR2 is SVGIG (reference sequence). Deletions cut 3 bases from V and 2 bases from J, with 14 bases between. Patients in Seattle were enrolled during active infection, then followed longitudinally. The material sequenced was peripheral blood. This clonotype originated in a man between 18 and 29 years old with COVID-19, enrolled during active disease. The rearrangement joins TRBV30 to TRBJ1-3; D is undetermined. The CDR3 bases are TGTGCCTGGAGCAAAGCTTCCAGGCCTGGAAACACCATATATTTT. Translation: CAWSKASRPGNTIYF. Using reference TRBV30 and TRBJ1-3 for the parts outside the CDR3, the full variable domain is SQTIHQWPATLVQPVGSPLSLECTVEGTSNPNLYWYRQAAGRGLQLLFYSVGIGQISSEVPQNLSASRPQDRQFILSSKKLLLSDSGFYLCAWSKASRPGNTIYFGEGSWLTVV.